Listed below are T cell receptor beta chains from one sample, sequenced in a study of blood T cell repertoires in COVID-19. Libraries were prepared by immunoSEQ multiplex PCR; TCRdb keeps only in-frame clonotypes and omits some of them. The sample carries some 150,000 clones, 85% recorded once. The sequencing sample was made of peripheral blood. The receptors originated from a woman between 40 and 50 years old with active or convalescent COVID-19. Both conserved end residues are trimmed from each CDR3. The listing skips clone size in some rows; elsewhere it reads once, few, many or a size class.

clone size: -
V gene: TRBV2
J gene: TRBJ2-7
CDR3 protein: ASSSQGPVIEQY

clone size: -
V gene: TRBV5-4
J gene: TRBJ2-5
CDR3 protein: ASTSRGAETQY

clone size: -
V gene: TRBV2
J gene: TRBJ1-1
CDR3 protein: ASSVALVGTEAF

clone size: -
V gene: TRBV7-9
J gene: TRBJ1-1
CDR3 protein: ASSLDVSGTGAF

clone size: -
V gene: TRBV18
J gene: TRBJ1-1
CDR3 protein: ASRQNTEAF

clone size: -
V gene: TRBV28
J gene: TRBJ1-5
CDR3 protein: ASSSPGIQPQH

clone size: -
V gene: TRBV15
J gene: TRBJ2-3
CDR3 protein: ATSRVGAGQGADTQY

clone size: -
V gene: TRBV6-6
J gene: TRBJ2-5
CDR3 protein: ASSSNTGEETQY

clone size: -
V gene: TRBV9
J gene: TRBJ1-2
CDR3 protein: ASSVDDRVYGYT

clone size: -
V gene: TRBV6-6
J gene: TRBJ1-5
CDR3 protein: ASSYQNQPQH

clone size: -
V gene: TRBV4-1
J gene: TRBJ2-1
CDR3 protein: ASSHWGGEANEQF

clone size: few
V gene: TRBV5-1
J gene: TRBJ2-7
CDR3 protein: ASSSGNSYEQY

clone size: many
V gene: TRBV3-1/TRBV3-2
J gene: TRBJ2-7
CDR3 protein: ASSPIGGTYEQY

clone size: -
V gene: TRBV5-1
J gene: TRBJ2-7
CDR3 protein: ASSTGSSNEQY

clone size: -
V gene: TRBV18
J gene: TRBJ2-2
CDR3 protein: ASSQGAANTGELF

clone size: -
V gene: TRBV7-2
J gene: TRBJ1-1
CDR3 protein: ASSFEPGELAF

clone size: once
V gene: TRBV14
J gene: TRBJ2-7
CDR3 protein: ASSHRSGEPS

clone size: -
V gene: TRBV2
J gene: TRBJ1-2
CDR3 protein: ASSPGLRTPLGYT

clone size: -
V gene: TRBV10-3
J gene: TRBJ2-1
CDR3 protein: AISPSGTSGKYEQF

clone size: -
V gene: TRBV30
J gene: TRBJ2-7
CDR3 protein: AWSKTGGGEQY

clone size: -
V gene: TRBV6-5
J gene: TRBJ1-3
CDR3 protein: ASSYYHRVTGNTIY

clone size: -
V gene: TRBV15
J gene: TRBJ1-1
CDR3 protein: ATSPQTVANTEAF

clone size: -
V gene: TRBV10-2
J gene: TRBJ1-1
CDR3 protein: ASSLGGVGTEAF

clone size: -
V gene: TRBV6-5
J gene: TRBJ1-2
CDR3 protein: ASSPLGYGYT

clone size: few
V gene: TRBV5-1
J gene: TRBJ2-3
CDR3 protein: ASSPPGRETDTQY

clone size: -
V gene: TRBV12-3/TRBV12-4
J gene: TRBJ1-3
CDR3 protein: ASRTGSGNTIY

clone size: -
V gene: TRBV27
J gene: TRBJ2-7
CDR3 protein: ASRGTSGRAYEQY

clone size: -
V gene: TRBV11-2
J gene: TRBJ2-3
CDR3 protein: ASSSGLFSVTTDTQY

clone size: -
V gene: TRBV2
J gene: TRBJ2-2
CDR3 protein: ATLGPPNTGELF

clone size: -
V gene: TRBV28
J gene: TRBJ2-3
CDR3 protein: ASSFNPAREVQY

clone size: -
V gene: TRBV18
J gene: TRBJ2-3
CDR3 protein: ASSPRGRSSGATSTDTQY

clone size: -
V gene: TRBV6-2/TRBV6-3
J gene: TRBJ2-6
CDR3 protein: ASSQTSGRASGANVLT

clone size: -
V gene: TRBV5-1
J gene: TRBJ2-7
CDR3 protein: ASSPLDLSSYEQY

clone size: -
V gene: TRBV3-1/TRBV3-2
J gene: TRBJ1-1
CDR3 protein: ASRPTGAENTEAF

clone size: -
V gene: TRBV24-1
J gene: TRBJ1-1
CDR3 protein: ATSGGGSTEAF

clone size: -
V gene: TRBV29-1
J gene: TRBJ1-1
CDR3 protein: SVDRGYTEAF

clone size: once
V gene: TRBV10-2
J gene: TRBJ2-1
CDR3 protein: ASSGTSPLYNEQF

clone size: -
V gene: TRBV6-2/TRBV6-3
J gene: TRBJ1-4
CDR3 protein: ASSYGRLSEKLF

clone size: -
V gene: TRBV10-1
J gene: TRBJ1-4
CDR3 protein: ASSDLRDSATNEKLF